One sample yielded the 17 T cell receptor beta chains listed below, sequenced in a study of blood T cell repertoires in COVID-19. Generated by immunoSEQ multiplex PCR, the TCRdb table keeps only in-frame clones and is missing some. The sample has fewer than 700,000 clones, approximately 91% seen once; the top ten hold roughly 8%. Sequencing was done on a sample of peripheral blood. Receptors were obtained from a woman aged 45-65 years with COVID-19, enrolled during active disease.

The chain links TRBV4-2 to TRBJ2-7; 8 bases fit TRBD2. This CDR3 spans 16 amino acids. Germline CDR1 is LGHNA and CDR2 is YNFKEQ. The J segment lost 3 bases and the V segment lost 1 base, leaving 8 bases of the junction unmatched. CDR3 bases: TGTGCCAGCAGCCAAGGGGTTAGCGGGGCGGGCTACGAGCAGTACTTC. It specifies CASSQGVSGAGYEQYF.

This clone appeared a single time. The V and J genes are TRBV18 and TRBJ1-1, with 7 bases lining up with TRBD1. Germline V CDR1 and CDR2: KGHSH, LQKENI. With V trimmed by 5 bases and J by 1 base, 7 bases remained unmatched. The CDR3 length is 15 residues. For the CDR3, the DNA is TGTGCCAGCTCAATCTGGGACAGAAGGAACACTGAAGCTTTCTTT. Amino acid sequence: CASSIWDRRNTEAFF.

The rearrangement joins TRBV7-7 to TRBJ2-2; TRBD2 matches at 11 bases. Germline V gives CDR1 SSHAT, CDR2 FNYEAQ (reference sequence). The CDR3 runs to 16 residues. J was trimmed by 7 bases and V by 1 base; bases with no gene match: 5. CDR3 sequence: CASSLGLAGTNGELFF. The CDR3 nucleotides are TGTGCCAGCAGCTTAGGACTAGCGGGAACGAACGGGGAGCTGTTTTTT.

The V call is TRBV7-9, the J call TRBJ2-1; D is possibly TRBD2 (7 bases). The CDR3 has 17 amino acids. V was cut by 3 bases and J by 0 bases, with 15 bases left in between. In germline, CDR1 is SEHNR, CDR2 FQNEAQ (reference sequence). The CDR3, as DNA: TGTGCCAGCAGCTTCCCGGGGGGCAGGAGCTCCTACAATGAGCAGTTCTTC. Translation: CASSFPGGRSSYNEQFF.

This chain joins TRBV9 and TRBJ2-3; 10 bases agree with TRBD2. The CDR3 runs to 19 residues. Trimming at V came to 0 bases and at J to 2 bases, leaving 12 bases not matched to a gene. Germline V gene data show CDR1 as SGDLS and CDR2 as YYNGEE. The CDR3 bases are TGTGCCAGCAGCGTAGCAGCGGGGGGGCCAGATGAGAACACAGATACGCAGTATTTT. It encodes CASSVAAGGPDENTDTQYF. Using reference TRBV9 and TRBJ2-3 for the parts outside the CDR3, the full variable domain is DSGVTQTPKHLITATGQRVTLRCSPRSGDLSVYWYQQSLDQGLQFLIQYYNGEERAKGNILERFSAQQFPDLHSELNLSSLELGDSALYFCASSVAAGGPDENTDTQYFGPGTRLTVL.

V and J are TRBV3-1 (or the pseudogene TRBV3-2) and TRBJ2-1; 12 bases line up with TRBD2. Germline trimming cut 6 bases from V and 9 bases from J; bases unmatched to any gene: 6. The V gene's germline CDR1 is LGHDT and CDR2 YNNKEL (reference sequence). The CDR3 is 14 amino acids. CDR3 bases: TGTGCCAGCAGTCGACTAGCGGGGGATAGTGAGCAGTTCTTC. It codes for CASSRLAGDSEQFF.

This clone was detected once. The chain has TRBV12-3 or TRBV12-4 and TRBJ1-6; D is unresolved. V was trimmed by 4 bases and J by 9 bases, leaving 4 bases between them. The CDR3 is made up of 11 amino acids. The CDR3 DNA is TGTGCCAGCAGTTCGGGTTCACCCCTCCACTTT. Amino acids: CASSSGSPLHF.

The rearrangement joins TRBV29-1 to TRBJ2-4; D call uncertain. The V gene's germline CDR1 is SQVTM and CDR2 ANQGSEA. The CDR3 has 11 residues. V was cut by 5 bases and J by 7 bases, with 9 bases left in between. The CDR3 nucleotides are TGCAGCGTTAGACTCTTCAACATTCAGTACTTC. Translating gives CSVRLFNIQYF.

The rearrangement joins TRBV24-1 to TRBJ1-4, with 8 positions matching TRBD1. The germline CDR1 and CDR2 sequences are KGHDR and SFDVKD. J gave up 10 bases and V 6 bases, and 9 bases lay outside the gene matches. This CDR3 region has 14 residues. CDR3: CATSQQGGDGKLFF. DNA of the CDR3: TGTGCCACCAGTCAACAGGGGGGCGATGGAAAACTGTTTTTT.

The genes are TRBV10-3 and TRBJ2-7; 10 positions agree with TRBD2. Losses at the gene ends were 4 bases for V and 0 bases for J; bases not matched to a gene: 6. Per germline, CDR1 ENHRY and CDR2 SYGVKD. The CDR3 is 16 residues long. Here the CDR3 reads CAISGTLAGPSYEQYF. In DNA, the CDR3 is TGTGCCATCAGTGGGACACTAGCGGGGCCCTCCTACGAGCAGTACTTC.

The rearrangement uses TRBV5-1 and TRBJ1-1, with 8 bases that match TRBD1. After removal of 4 bases from V and 3 bases from J, the junction contained 11 bases not matched to a gene. The CDR3 sequence is 16 residues long. Per germline, CDR1 SGHRS and CDR2 YFSETQ. The CDR3 region is CASSHRATGAYTEAFF. The CDR3 nucleotides are TGCGCCAGCAGCCACCGGGCGACAGGGGCCTACACTGAAGCTTTCTTT.

This rearrangement joins TRBV24-1 to TRBJ2-2; D ambiguous. This CDR3 region has 16 residues. Germline V CDR1 and CDR2: KGHDR, SFDVKD. The V end lost 0 bases, the J end lost 6 bases, and 13 bases lay between the germline ends. CDR3 loop: CATSDLPARSAGELFF. CDR3 DNA: TGTGCCACCAGTGATTTGCCTGCCAGATCCGCCGGGGAGCTGTTTTTT.

The chain joins TRBV6-5 to TRBJ1-2, with D tentatively TRBD1 (5 bases). This CDR3 has 14 amino acids. Germline V gene lookup returns CDR1 MNHEY and CDR2 SVGAGI. The ends were cut back, 2 bases at V and 7 bases at J, with 14 bases in the middle. The CDR3 coding sequence is TGTGCCAGCAGTTACGGGGGGAGCGGGGGTGGCTACACCTTC. Its protein product is CASSYGGSGGGYTF.

This chain connects TRBV2 to TRBJ1-1, with TRBD1 matching over 7 bases. CDR1 is SNHLY and CDR2 is FYNNEI in the germline V gene. CDR3 length: 16 residues. V dropped 5 bases and J dropped 5; count of bases not matched to a gene: 14. Here the CDR3 DNA reads TGTGCCAGCAGTCCTCTAGGGGGCGAAGGTGGGACTGAAGCTTTCTTT. This encodes CASSPLGGEGGTEAFF. Full variable domain (rest looked up from reference TRBV2 and TRBJ1-1): EPEVTQTPSHQVTQMGQEVILRCVPISNHLYFYWYRQILGQKVEFLVSFYNNEISEKSEIFDDQFSVERPDGSNFTLKIRSTKLEDSAMYFCASSPLGGEGGTEAFFGQGTRLTVV.

The V and J genes are TRBV9 and TRBJ2-3; tentatively, D is TRBD2 (5 bases). V gave up 0 bases and J gave up 2 bases, with 7 bases separating them. The CDR3 covers 14 residues. CDR1 SGDLS and CDR2 YYNGEE come from the germline V gene. CDR3 in amino acids: CASSVAGVTDTQYF. The CDR3 DNA is TGTGCCAGCAGCGTAGCCGGGGTCACAGATACGCAGTATTTT.

The CDR3 reads CASSSPLGQGAYGYTF. The CDR3 DNA follows: TGTGCCAGCAGCTCCCCATTAGGACAGGGGGCTTATGGCTACACCTTC. The rearrangement joins TRBV9 to TRBJ1-2; 11 bases are shared with TRBD1. The CDR3 extends over 16 amino acids. J lost 5 bases, V lost 4 bases, and 10 bases had no gene match. Germline loops: CDR1 SGDLS, CDR2 YYNGEE.

The chain has TRBV2 and TRBJ2-3; weak D call: TRBD1 (6 bases). Germline V gene data show CDR1 as SNHLY and CDR2 as FYNNEI. With 3 bases removed from V and 7 bases from J, the gap between germline ends came to 14 bases. The CDR3 has 14 residues. The CDR3 loop reads CASSDAGALHTQYF. CDR3 DNA: TGTGCCAGCAGTGATGCAGGGGCCCTTCATACGCAGTATTTT.